This T cell receptor (beta chain) appears in the sequencing data of a study of graft-versus-host responses after intestinal transplantation. Study-level information: Transplant types were multivisceral, liver-intestinal, or isolated intestinal. Among the recipients, all got anti-thymocyte globulin induction and then tacrolimus and steroids for approximately 3 years. Points from the study as a whole: GvH clones surfaced in recipient marrow, some emerging earlier in ileum or blood.

Concerning this clone itself: Its target is unknown.

Germline V gene lookup returns CDR1 DFQATT and CDR2 SNEGSKA (reference sequence). V lost 6 bases and J 8 bases, leaving 11 bases between the germline ends. The CDR3 has 11 residues. Sequenced by immunoSEQ multiplex PCR; TCRdb stores in-frame clones only, minus some. The sample has around 90,000 clones, 80% to 95% seen once. Sample: unstimulated CD8+ T cells sorted from spleen or lymph node cells, taken before intestinal transplant. The TCR comes from a human donor who received an intestinal transplant. The V and J genes are TRBV20-1 and TRBJ2-1; D unresolved. Here the CDR3 reads CSASSSHEQFF. The CDR3 DNA reads as TGCAGTGCGTCCTCTAGTCATGAGCAGTTCTTC.